The present T cell receptor beta chain was sequenced within a study of blood T cell repertoires in COVID-19. Study overall: The origin of the acute and convalescent COVID-19 samples was the United States, Italy and Spain. PBMCs, B-cell-depleted T cells, or T cells were the source of the cDNA or gDNA that made up the material.

In the original analysis: The authors estimated nucleated cell counts from reference gene primer amplification. Libraries were prepared by immunoSEQ multiplex PCR; TCRdb keeps only in-frame clonotypes and omits some of them. V, J and clone size derive from that table, while D and trimming were established from the DNA sequence. The sample carries some 250,000 clones, around 87% recorded once. Between the trimmed V and J ends, which lost 4 bases and 5 bases, there was a span of 12 bases. The CDR3 consists of 13 residues. Germline CDR1 is SGHTA and CDR2 is FQGNSA. The receptor comes from a woman in her sixties or seventies with active or convalescent COVID-19. Sample: peripheral blood. The J gene is TRBJ2-7, the V gene TRBV7-2; unclear D gene. The CDR3 region has the DNA TGTGCCAGCAGCTACCGACCGAGCGACGAGCAGTACTTC. Amino acids: CASSYRPSDEQYF.